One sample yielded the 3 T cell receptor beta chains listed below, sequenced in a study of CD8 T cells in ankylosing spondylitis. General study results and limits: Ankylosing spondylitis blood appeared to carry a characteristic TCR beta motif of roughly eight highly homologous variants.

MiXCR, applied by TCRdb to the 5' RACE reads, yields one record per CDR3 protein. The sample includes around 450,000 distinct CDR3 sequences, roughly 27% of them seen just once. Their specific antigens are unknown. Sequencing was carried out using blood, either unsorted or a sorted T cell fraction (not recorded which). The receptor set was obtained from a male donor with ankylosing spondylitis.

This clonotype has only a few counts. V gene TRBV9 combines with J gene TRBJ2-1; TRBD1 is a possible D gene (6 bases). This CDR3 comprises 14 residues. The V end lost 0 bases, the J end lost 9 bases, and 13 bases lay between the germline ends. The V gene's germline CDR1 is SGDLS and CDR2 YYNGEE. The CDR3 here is CASSVEGGSSEQFF. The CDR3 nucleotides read TGTGCCAGCAGCGTAGAAGGGGGTTCGTCTGAGCAGTTCTTC.

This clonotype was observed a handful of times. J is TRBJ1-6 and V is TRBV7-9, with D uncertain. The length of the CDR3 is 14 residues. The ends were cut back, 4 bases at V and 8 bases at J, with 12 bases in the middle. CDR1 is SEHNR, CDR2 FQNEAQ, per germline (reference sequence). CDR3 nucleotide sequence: TGTGCCAGCAGCTCAACTACCAAGGATTCACCCCTCCACTTT. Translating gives CASSSTTKDSPLHF.

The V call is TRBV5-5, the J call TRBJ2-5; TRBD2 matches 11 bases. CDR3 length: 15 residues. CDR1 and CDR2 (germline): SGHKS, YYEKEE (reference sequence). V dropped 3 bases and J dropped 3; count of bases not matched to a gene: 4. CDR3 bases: TGTGCCAGCAGCTCTCCGACTAGCGGGAAAGAGACCCAGTACTTC. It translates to CASSSPTSGKETQYF.